This TCR beta chain derives from a study of cytomegalovirus exposure and HLA in healthy donors. The wider study: HLA-typed donors were the source of 82 million or so unique TCRs, which an early data release held. Broader study findings: Later, TCR association rates were found to vary by HLA locus, highest for DRB1 and lowest for HLA-C. The investigators catalogued 164 TCR beta chains as cytomegalovirus-associated. A later analysis found that most CMV-associated TCR beta chains appeared HLA-restricted.

V lost 3 bases and J 3 bases, leaving 9 bases between the germline ends. Looked up from germline, CDR1 is SGHRS and CDR2 is YFSETQ. This CDR3 contains 13 residues. The PCR used 60 Vbeta and 13 Jbeta primers. The data were produced by immunoSEQ multiplex PCR, yet TCRdb's version contains in-frame clones alone and is incomplete. The sample has tens of thousands of clones, 65% to 80% seen once; the top ten hold around 3%. A note on this clone: The antigen is not known.

This chain links TRBV5-1 with TRBJ1-1; D may be TRBD1 (5 bases). Specimen: PBMCs. This clonotype originated in a man aged 30 to 45 in good health and CMV-seronegative. The CDR3 region is CASSSGVDTEAFF. The CDR3 bases are TGCGCCAGCAGCTCGGGGGTGGACACTGAAGCTTTCTTT.